These T cell receptor beta chains were read from a single sample in a study of blood T cells in healthy people across ages. TCRdb used MiXCR to reprocess the 5' RACE reads, holding one entry per CDR3 protein. The repertoire holds roughly 900,000 distinct CDR3 sequences, with roughly 48% as singletons. The sample taken for sequencing was blood. The receptors shown here come from a man aged 30-40 years in good health. CDR3s include the opening cysteine and the closing phenylalanine or tryptophan. Each record gives: V gene, J gene, clone size, D gene, CDR3 DNA, CDR3 protein. The D gene is left open where the match is weak. Part of the rows lack a size; the others show once, few, many or a class for expanded clones.

v_call: TRBV6-1; j_call: TRBJ1-1; clone_size: .; d_call: .; cdr3_nt: TGTGCCAGCATCCTAGACCGGGCGAACACTGAAGCTTTCTTT; cdr3_aa: CASILDRANTEAFF
v_call: TRBV7-9; j_call: TRBJ1-2; clone_size: .; d_call: .; cdr3_nt: TGTGCCAGCAGCTTAGGATTTTTAGACGGTGGCTACACCTTC; cdr3_aa: CASSLGFLDGGYTF
v_call: TRBV4-1; j_call: TRBJ2-5; clone_size: .; d_call: .; cdr3_nt: TGCGCCAGCAGCCAAGACCCCGACCGGGAGACCCAGTACTTC; cdr3_aa: CASSQDPDRETQYF
v_call: TRBV29-1; j_call: TRBJ2-2; clone_size: few; d_call: TRBD1; cdr3_nt: TGCAGCGTCGGGACAGGGGGAATTTCCGGGGAGCTGTTTTTT; cdr3_aa: CSVGTGGISGELFF
v_call: TRBV9; j_call: TRBJ2-1; clone_size: .; d_call: TRBD2; cdr3_nt: TGTGCCAGCAGCACAGCGGGGGGGCCTTACAATGAGCAGTTCTTC; cdr3_aa: CASSTAGGPYNEQFF
v_call: TRBV7-8; j_call: TRBJ2-7; clone_size: .; d_call: TRBD2; cdr3_nt: TGTGCCAGCAGCTTAGTACTCCAGGGAGGGACTGGTACCTACGAGCAGTACTTC; cdr3_aa: CASSLVLQGGTGTYEQYF
v_call: TRBV7-2; j_call: TRBJ2-3; clone_size: .; d_call: .; cdr3_nt: TGTGCCAGCAGCTTCGGCGGCGAAGATACGCAGTATTTT; cdr3_aa: CASSFGGEDTQYF
v_call: TRBV28; j_call: TRBJ2-3; clone_size: once; d_call: .; cdr3_nt: TGTGCCAGCACCCCCTCTAGCGACCCCACAGATACGCAGTATTTT; cdr3_aa: CASTPSSDPTDTQYF
v_call: TRBV4-1; j_call: TRBJ2-7; clone_size: .; d_call: .; cdr3_nt: TGCGCCAGCAGCTCCTTGGAGGGGGCCTACGAGCAGTACTTC; cdr3_aa: CASSSLEGAYEQYF
v_call: TRBV10-3; j_call: TRBJ2-1; clone_size: few; d_call: TRBD2; cdr3_nt: TGTGCCATCGGACTAGCGGGGGGGCCCGGGGAGCAGTTCTTC; cdr3_aa: CAIGLAGGPGEQFF
v_call: TRBV12-3/TRBV12-4; j_call: TRBJ2-3; clone_size: .; d_call: TRBD2; cdr3_nt: TGTGCCAGCAGTTTATTGGGGACTAGCACAGATGCGCAGTATTTT; cdr3_aa: CASSLLGTSTDAQYF
v_call: TRBV7-2; j_call: TRBJ2-1; clone_size: .; d_call: TRBD2; cdr3_nt: TGTGCCAGCAGCTTAGGAGGTAGTAGCGGGAACAATGAGCAGTTCTTC; cdr3_aa: CASSLGGSSGNNEQFF
v_call: TRBV28; j_call: TRBJ2-7; clone_size: few; d_call: .; cdr3_nt: TGTGCCAGCAGCGTTACGAGAGGGGGGCCGAACTCCTACGAGCAGTACTTC; cdr3_aa: CASSVTRGGPNSYEQYF
v_call: TRBV9; j_call: TRBJ2-7; clone_size: once; d_call: TRBD2; cdr3_nt: TGTGCCAGCAGCGTATGGGGGACTAGCGGCTACAATGAGCAGTACTTC; cdr3_aa: CASSVWGTSGYNEQYF
v_call: TRBV7-2; j_call: TRBJ2-7; clone_size: once; d_call: TRBD2; cdr3_nt: TGTGCCAGCAGCTTTACTAGCGGGGGGGCGAGTGAGCAGTACTTC; cdr3_aa: CASSFTSGGASEQYF
v_call: TRBV20-1; j_call: TRBJ2-7; clone_size: .; d_call: TRBD1; cdr3_nt: TGCAGTGCTGCAGGACAGGGCCACGAGCAGTACTTC; cdr3_aa: CSAAGQGHEQYF
v_call: TRBV20-1; j_call: TRBJ2-2; clone_size: .; d_call: TRBD2; cdr3_nt: TGCAGTGCTGACGGGAGGGAAGGTAGCGGGGAGCTGTTTTTT; cdr3_aa: CSADGREGSGELFF
v_call: TRBV5-1; j_call: TRBJ2-7; clone_size: .; d_call: .; cdr3_nt: TGCGCCAGCAGCTTGGACATGGAATTGTACGAGCAGTACTTC; cdr3_aa: CASSLDMELYEQYF
v_call: TRBV12-3/TRBV12-4; j_call: TRBJ2-1; clone_size: .; d_call: .; cdr3_nt: TGTGCCAGCCTCAGAGGGCCGTATAATGAGCAGTTCTTC; cdr3_aa: CASLRGPYNEQFF
v_call: TRBV7-3; j_call: TRBJ1-2; clone_size: .; d_call: .; cdr3_nt: TGTGCCAGCAGCTCCGATGGGACGGACGGCTATGGCTACACCTTC; cdr3_aa: CASSSDGTDGYGYTF
v_call: TRBV4-3; j_call: TRBJ2-1; clone_size: few; d_call: TRBD1; cdr3_nt: TGCGCCAGCAGCGCTCGAGACAGGGCTTTTGGGAATGAGCAGTTCTTC; cdr3_aa: CASSARDRAFGNEQFF
v_call: TRBV6-2/TRBV6-3; j_call: TRBJ1-5; clone_size: .; d_call: .; cdr3_nt: TGTGCCAGCAGTTACGCCGGGGATCAGCCCCAGCATTTT; cdr3_aa: CASSYAGDQPQHF
v_call: TRBV6-5; j_call: TRBJ1-6; clone_size: few; d_call: TRBD1; cdr3_nt: TGTGCCAGCAGTTACGAGGGACAGGGGACGAATAAGAATTCACCCCTCCACTTT; cdr3_aa: CASSYEGQGTNKNSPLHF
v_call: TRBV27; j_call: TRBJ2-1; clone_size: .; d_call: .; cdr3_nt: TGTGCCAGCACCCTACGGGGAACCTACAATGAGCAGTTCTTC; cdr3_aa: CASTLRGTYNEQFF
v_call: TRBV15; j_call: TRBJ2-7; clone_size: .; d_call: .; cdr3_nt: TGTGCCACCAGCAGCTCTCGGTACGAGCAGTACTTC; cdr3_aa: CATSSSRYEQYF
v_call: TRBV7-2; j_call: TRBJ2-3; clone_size: .; d_call: TRBD2; cdr3_nt: TGTGCCAGCAGCTTACCAGCTGACGGACTAGCGGGAAATAGCACAGATACGCAGTATTTT; cdr3_aa: CASSLPADGLAGNSTDTQYF
v_call: TRBV7-2; j_call: TRBJ1-4; clone_size: .; d_call: .; cdr3_nt: TGTGCCAGCAGCTCGGACAGCTGGTCTGAAAAACTGTTTTTT; cdr3_aa: CASSSDSWSEKLFF
v_call: TRBV12-3/TRBV12-4; j_call: TRBJ2-1; clone_size: few; d_call: .; cdr3_nt: TGTGCCAGCACTCTCTCCGGCACCCATGAGCAGTTCTTC; cdr3_aa: CASTLSGTHEQFF
v_call: TRBV29-1; j_call: TRBJ2-7; clone_size: .; d_call: .; cdr3_nt: TGCAGCGTTGAGGTCTCAGGGTCCTACGAGCAGTACTTC; cdr3_aa: CSVEVSGSYEQYF
v_call: TRBV27; j_call: TRBJ1-5; clone_size: few; d_call: .; cdr3_nt: TGTGCCAGCAGTTTCAGGGATAGCAATCAGCCCCAGCATTTT; cdr3_aa: CASSFRDSNQPQHF
v_call: TRBV3-1; j_call: TRBJ2-4; clone_size: .; d_call: .; cdr3_nt: TGTGCCAGCAGCCAAGATCCGTCGCAGCTCAACATTCAGTACTTC; cdr3_aa: CASSQDPSQLNIQYF